Reported below is one T cell receptor (beta chain). Its specificity is not known. Generated by immunoSEQ multiplex PCR, the TCRdb table keeps only in-frame clones and is missing some. The data show about 55,000 clones, roughly three quarters seen once. The data were taken from a study of CD4+ T cells in melanoma. The CDR3 totals 13 residues. V gave up 3 bases and J gave up 2 bases, with 7 bases separating them. Germline V gene lookup returns CDR1 MNHNS and CDR2 SASEGT. Overall study findings and caveats: Neoantigen-specific CD4+ T cells in melanoma reportedly had diverse differentiation states. CD8+ T cell, macrophage and B cell function reportedly correlated with neoantigen-specific CD4+ T cells.

Sequencing was performed on tumor tissue. This clonotype originated in a human donor with melanoma. V gene TRBV6-1 combines with J gene TRBJ1-1, with no clear D. The CDR3 region is CASSDRINTEAFF. CDR3 nucleotide sequence: TGTGCCAGCAGTGACAGGATTAACACTGAAGCTTTCTTT.